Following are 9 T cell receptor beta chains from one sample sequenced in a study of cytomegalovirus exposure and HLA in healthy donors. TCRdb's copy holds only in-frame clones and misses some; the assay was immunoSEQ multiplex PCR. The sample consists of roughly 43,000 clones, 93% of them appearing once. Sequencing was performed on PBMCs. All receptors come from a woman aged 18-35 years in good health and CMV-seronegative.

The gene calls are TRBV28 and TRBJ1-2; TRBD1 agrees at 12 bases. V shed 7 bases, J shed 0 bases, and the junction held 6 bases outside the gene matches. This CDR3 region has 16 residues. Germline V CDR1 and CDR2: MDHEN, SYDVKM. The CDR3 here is CASNGGQGATNYGYTF. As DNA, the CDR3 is TGTGCCAGCAACGGGGGACAGGGGGCGACTAACTATGGCTACACCTTC.

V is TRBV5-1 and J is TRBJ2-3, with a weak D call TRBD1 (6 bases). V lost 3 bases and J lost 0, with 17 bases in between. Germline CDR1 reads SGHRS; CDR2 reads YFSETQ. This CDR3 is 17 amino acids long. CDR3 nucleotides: TGCGCCAGCAGCTCTGGACAGACTCAAACTAGCACAGATACGCAGTATTTT. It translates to CASSSGQTQTSTDTQYF.

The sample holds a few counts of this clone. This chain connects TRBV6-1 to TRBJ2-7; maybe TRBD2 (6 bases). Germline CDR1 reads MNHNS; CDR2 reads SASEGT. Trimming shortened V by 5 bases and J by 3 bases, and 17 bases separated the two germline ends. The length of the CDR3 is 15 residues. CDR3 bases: TGTGCCAGCAGTAGTTCAGGAGGGATACTCTACGAGCAGTACTTC. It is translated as CASSSSGGILYEQYF.

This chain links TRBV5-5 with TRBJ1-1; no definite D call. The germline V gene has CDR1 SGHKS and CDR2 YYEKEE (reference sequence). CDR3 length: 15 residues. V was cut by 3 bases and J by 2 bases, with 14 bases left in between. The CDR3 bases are TGTGCCAGCAGCTGGGGAGTAGGAACCAACACTGAAGCTTTCTTT. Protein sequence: CASSWGVGTNTEAFF.

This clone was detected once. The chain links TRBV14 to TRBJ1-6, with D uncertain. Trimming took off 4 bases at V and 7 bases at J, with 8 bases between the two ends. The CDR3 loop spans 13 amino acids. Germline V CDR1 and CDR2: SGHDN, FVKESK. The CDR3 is CASSLTRNSPLHF. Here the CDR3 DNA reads TGTGCCAGCAGCCTAACTAGGAATTCACCCCTCCACTTT.

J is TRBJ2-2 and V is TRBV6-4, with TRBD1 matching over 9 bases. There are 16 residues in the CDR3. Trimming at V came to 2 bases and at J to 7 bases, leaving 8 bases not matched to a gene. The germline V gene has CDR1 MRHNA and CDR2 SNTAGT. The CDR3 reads CASSDELQGAVGELFF. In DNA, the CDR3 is TGTGCCAGCAGTGACGAACTACAGGGGGCGGTCGGGGAGCTGTTTTTT.

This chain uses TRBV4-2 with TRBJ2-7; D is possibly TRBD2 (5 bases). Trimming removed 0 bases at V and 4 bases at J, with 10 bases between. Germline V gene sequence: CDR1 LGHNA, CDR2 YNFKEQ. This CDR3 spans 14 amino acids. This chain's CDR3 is CASSQDGGVYEQYF. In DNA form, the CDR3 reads TGTGCCAGCAGCCAAGATGGAGGAGTTTACGAGCAGTACTTC.

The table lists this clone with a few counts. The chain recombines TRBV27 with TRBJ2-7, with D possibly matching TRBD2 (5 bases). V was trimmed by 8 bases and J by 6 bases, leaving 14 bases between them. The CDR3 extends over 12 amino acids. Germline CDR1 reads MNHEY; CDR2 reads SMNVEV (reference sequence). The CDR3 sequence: CASGSRRTEQYF. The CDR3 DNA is TGTGCCAGCGGGTCGAGGAGGACCGAGCAGTACTTC.

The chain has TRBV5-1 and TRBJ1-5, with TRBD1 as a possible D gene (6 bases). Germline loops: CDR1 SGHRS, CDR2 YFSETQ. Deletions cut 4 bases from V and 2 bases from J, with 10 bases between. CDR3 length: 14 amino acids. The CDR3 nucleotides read TGCGCCAGCAGCAGGGACACTGGCAATCAGCCCCAGCATTTT. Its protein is CASSRDTGNQPQHF.